This T cell receptor (beta chain) was found in a study of T cell repertoires in cytomegalovirus infection. At the level of the study: Peptides in the study included HLA-C-restricted and HLA-B-restricted CMV epitopes.

Each CDR3 protein is one row after TCRdb ran MiXCR on the reads. In the table there are approximately 110,000 distinct CDR3 sequences, 25% to 35% of which are singletons. Remarks on this clonotype: Its target is unknown.

The clonotype was recovered from a human donor in good health (CMV status not recorded). Some clones in this sample may be carry-over from other donors' samples. The sequences come from CD8+ T cells from cultured PBMCs, collected from culture after CMV antigen stimulation.

CDR3 in amino acids: CASSYATPGSPQHF. In nucleotides, the CDR3 is TGTGCCAGCAGTTACGCGACCCCTGGATCCCCCCAGCATTTT. V usage is TRBV28 and J usage is TRBJ1-5; D ambiguous. This CDR3 comprises 14 residues. Germline lookup yields CDR1 MDHEN and CDR2 SYDVKM. Trimming shortened V by 4 bases and J by 10 bases, and 17 bases separated the two germline ends.